This TCR beta chain was sequenced in a study of blood T cell repertoires in COVID-19. Across the whole study: In each case, the material was cDNA or gDNA derived from T cells, B-cell-depleted T cells, or PBMCs.

The study drew participants aged roughly 18 to 89 years from some 24 US areas. Authors' analysis steps: Amplification from reference gene primers served as the basis for estimated nucleated cell counts. Sequenced by immunoSEQ multiplex PCR; TCRdb stores in-frame clones only, minus some. The DNA was the basis for D and trimming; V, J and clone size are from that table. There are some 170,000 clones in the sample; 87% occur only once, and roughly 1.2% lies in the top ten. The sequence was obtained from a human donor with acute COVID-19. The donor label of this sample is uncertain. Sequencing was carried out using PBMCs or T cells enriched from blood (not recorded which).

CDR3 loop: CASSSGLLQETQYF. In nucleotides, the CDR3 is TGTGCCAGCAGTTCGGGACTTCTCCAAGAGACCCAGTACTTC. The chain links TRBV27 to TRBJ2-5; D perhaps matches TRBD2 (6 bases). This CDR3 has 14 amino acids. Looked up from germline, CDR1 is MNHEY and CDR2 is SMNVEV (reference sequence). Trimming took off 4 bases at V and 1 base at J, with 10 bases between the two ends.